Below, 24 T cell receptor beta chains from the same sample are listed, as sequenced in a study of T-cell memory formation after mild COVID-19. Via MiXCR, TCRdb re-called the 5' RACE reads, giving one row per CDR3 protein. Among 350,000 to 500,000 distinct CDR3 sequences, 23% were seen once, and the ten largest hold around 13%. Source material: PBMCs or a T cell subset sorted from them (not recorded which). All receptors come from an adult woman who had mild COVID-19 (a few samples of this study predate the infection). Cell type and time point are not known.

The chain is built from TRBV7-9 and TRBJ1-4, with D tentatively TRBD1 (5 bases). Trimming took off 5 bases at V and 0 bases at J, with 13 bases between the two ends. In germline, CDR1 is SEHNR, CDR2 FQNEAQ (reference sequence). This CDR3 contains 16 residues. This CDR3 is CASSAGWGPTNEKLFF. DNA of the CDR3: TGTGCCAGCAGCGCAGGGTGGGGTCCAACTAATGAAAAACTGTTTTTT.

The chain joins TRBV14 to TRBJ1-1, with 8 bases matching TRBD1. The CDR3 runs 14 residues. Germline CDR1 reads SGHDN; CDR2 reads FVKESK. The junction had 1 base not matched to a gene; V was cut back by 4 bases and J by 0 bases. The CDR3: CASSRRGLNTEAFF. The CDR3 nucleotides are TGTGCCAGCAGCCGCAGGGGGCTGAACACTGAAGCTTTCTTT.

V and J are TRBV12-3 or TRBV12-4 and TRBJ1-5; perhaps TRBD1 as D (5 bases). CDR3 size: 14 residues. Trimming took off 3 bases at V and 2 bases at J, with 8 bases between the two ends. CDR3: CASSFGAGNQPQHF. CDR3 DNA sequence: TGTGCCAGCAGTTTCGGGGCAGGCAATCAGCCCCAGCATTTT.

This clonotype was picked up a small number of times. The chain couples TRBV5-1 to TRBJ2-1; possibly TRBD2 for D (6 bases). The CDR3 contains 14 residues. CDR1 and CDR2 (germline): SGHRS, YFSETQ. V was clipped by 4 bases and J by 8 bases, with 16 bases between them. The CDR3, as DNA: TGCGCCAGCAGCGGAGAACTCGGCGGGGATGAGCAGTTCTTC. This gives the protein CASSGELGGDEQFF.

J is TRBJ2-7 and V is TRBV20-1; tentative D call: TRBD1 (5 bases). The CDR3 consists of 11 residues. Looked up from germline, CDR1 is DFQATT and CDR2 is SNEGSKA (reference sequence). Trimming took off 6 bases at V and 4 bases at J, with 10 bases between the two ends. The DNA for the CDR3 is TGCAGTGCCGTCGGACAATACGAGCAGTACTTC. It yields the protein CSAVGQYEQYF.

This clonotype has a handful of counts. CDR3: CATSRGGGIGSPLHF. The CDR3 region has the DNA TGTGCCACCAGCAGAGGCGGGGGAATCGGATCACCCCTCCACTTT. The chain links TRBV15 to TRBJ1-6; tentatively, D is TRBD1 (5 bases). Germline CDR1 and CDR2: LNHNV and YYDKDF (reference sequence). The CDR3 totals 15 residues. Between the trimmed V and J ends, which lost 1 base and 10 bases, there was a span of 14 bases.

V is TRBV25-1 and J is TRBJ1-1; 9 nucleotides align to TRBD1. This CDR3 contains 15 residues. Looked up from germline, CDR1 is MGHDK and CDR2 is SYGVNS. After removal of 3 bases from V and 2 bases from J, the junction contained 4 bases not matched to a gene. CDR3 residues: CASSEETGGNTEAFF. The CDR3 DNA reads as TGTGCCAGCAGTGAGGAGACAGGGGGAAACACTGAAGCTTTCTTT.

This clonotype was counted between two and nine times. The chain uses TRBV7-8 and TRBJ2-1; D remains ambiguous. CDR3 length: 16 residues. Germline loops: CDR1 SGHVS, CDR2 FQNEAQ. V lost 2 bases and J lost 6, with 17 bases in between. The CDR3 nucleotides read TGTGCCAGCAGCTTACCTTTCCGAGCCGTGGGCAATGAGCAGTTCTTC. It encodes CASSLPFRAVGNEQFF.

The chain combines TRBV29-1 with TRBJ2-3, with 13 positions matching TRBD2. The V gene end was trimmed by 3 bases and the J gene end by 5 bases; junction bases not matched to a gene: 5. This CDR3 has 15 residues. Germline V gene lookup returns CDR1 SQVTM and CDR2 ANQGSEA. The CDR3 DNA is TGCAGCGTTGACGGGACTAGCGGGGCCAGAGATACGCAGTATTTT. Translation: CSVDGTSGARDTQYF.

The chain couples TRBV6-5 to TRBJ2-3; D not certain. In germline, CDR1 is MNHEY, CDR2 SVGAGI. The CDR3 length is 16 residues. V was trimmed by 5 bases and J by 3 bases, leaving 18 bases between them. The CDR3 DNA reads TGTGCCAGCAGTGAGAAGTACCGGGCCGGAACAGATACGCAGTATTTT. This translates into CASSEKYRAGTDTQYF.

As DNA, the CDR3 is TGTGCCAGCAGCTCAGGAGTAGCGGGGGGACGCACAGATACGCAGTATTTT. The encoded protein is CASSSGVAGGRTDTQYF. The chain has TRBV7-9 and TRBJ2-3; 10 bases match TRBD2. Germline V CDR1 and CDR2: SEHNR, FQNEAQ (reference sequence). The V and J ends lost 4 bases and 1 base, in that order; junction bases with no gene match: 8. The CDR3 has 17 residues.

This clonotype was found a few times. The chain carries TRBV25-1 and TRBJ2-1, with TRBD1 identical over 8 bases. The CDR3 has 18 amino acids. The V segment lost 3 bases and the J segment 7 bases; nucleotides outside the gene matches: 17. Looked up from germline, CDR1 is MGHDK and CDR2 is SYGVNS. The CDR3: CASSDRAGGFGHMNEQFF. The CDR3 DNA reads TGTGCCAGCAGTGATAGGGCAGGGGGCTTCGGACATATGAATGAGCAGTTCTTC.

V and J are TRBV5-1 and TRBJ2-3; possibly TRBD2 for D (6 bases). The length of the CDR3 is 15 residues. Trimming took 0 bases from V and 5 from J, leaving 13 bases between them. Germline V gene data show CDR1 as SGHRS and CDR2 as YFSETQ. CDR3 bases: TGCGCCAGCAGCTTGGGGGTCCAGGGAGGAGATACGCAGTATTTT. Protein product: CASSLGVQGGDTQYF. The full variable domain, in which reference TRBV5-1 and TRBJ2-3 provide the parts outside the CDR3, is KAGVTQTPRYLIKTRGQQVTLSCSPISGHRSVSWYQQTPGQGLQFLFEYFSETQRNKGNFPGRFSGRQFSNSRSEMNVSTLELGDSALYLCASSLGVQGGDTQYFGPGTRLTVL.

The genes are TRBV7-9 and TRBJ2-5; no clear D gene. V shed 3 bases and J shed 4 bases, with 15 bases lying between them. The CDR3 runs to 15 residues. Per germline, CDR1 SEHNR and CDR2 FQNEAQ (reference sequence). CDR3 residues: CASSFTALRSETQYF. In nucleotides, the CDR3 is TGTGCCAGCAGCTTTACCGCTCTACGGTCAGAGACCCAGTACTTC.

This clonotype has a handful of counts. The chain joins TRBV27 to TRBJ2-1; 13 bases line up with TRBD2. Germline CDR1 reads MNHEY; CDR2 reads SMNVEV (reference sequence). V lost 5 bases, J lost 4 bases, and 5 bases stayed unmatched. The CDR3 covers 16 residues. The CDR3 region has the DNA TGTGCCAGCAGTCGCCCGGGACTAGCGGGGTACAATGAGCAGTTCTTC. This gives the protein CASSRPGLAGYNEQFF.

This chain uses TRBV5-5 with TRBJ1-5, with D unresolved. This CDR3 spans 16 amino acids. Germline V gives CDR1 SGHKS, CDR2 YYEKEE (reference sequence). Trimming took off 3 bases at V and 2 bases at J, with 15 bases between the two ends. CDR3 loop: CASSSGFLRGNQPQHF. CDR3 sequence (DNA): TGTGCCAGCAGCTCCGGGTTCCTACGGGGCAATCAGCCCCAGCATTTT.

The CDR3 nucleotides are TGTGCCAGCAGGACTAGCGGGGGTGCCGGGTACAATGAGCAGTTCTTC. Its protein is CASRTSGGAGYNEQFF. This chain joins TRBV6-5 and TRBJ2-1; 12 nucleotides match TRBD2. This CDR3 spans 16 amino acids. Germline assignment: CDR1 MNHEY and CDR2 SVGAGI. After removal of 6 bases from V and 4 bases from J, the junction contained 7 bases not matched to a gene.

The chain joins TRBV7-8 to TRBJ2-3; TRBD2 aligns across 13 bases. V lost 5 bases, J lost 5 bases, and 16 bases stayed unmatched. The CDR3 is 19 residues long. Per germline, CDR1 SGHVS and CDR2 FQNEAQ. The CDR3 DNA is TGTGCCAGCAGCAGTAGGACTAGCGGGAGCCGTCATACCGAAGATACGCAGTATTTT. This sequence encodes CASSSRTSGSRHTEDTQYF.

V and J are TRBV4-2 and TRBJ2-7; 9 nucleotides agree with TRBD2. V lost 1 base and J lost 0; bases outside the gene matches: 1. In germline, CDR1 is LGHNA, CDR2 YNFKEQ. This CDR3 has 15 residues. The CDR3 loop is CASSQVSGSSYEQYF. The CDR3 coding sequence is TGTGCCAGCAGCCAAGTTAGCGGGAGCTCCTACGAGCAGTACTTC.

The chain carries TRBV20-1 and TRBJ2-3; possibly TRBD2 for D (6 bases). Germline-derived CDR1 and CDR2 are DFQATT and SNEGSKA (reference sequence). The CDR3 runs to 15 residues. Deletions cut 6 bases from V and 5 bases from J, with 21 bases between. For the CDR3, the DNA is TGCAGTGCCACAGATTACCGGGAGTCGGAAGATACGCAGTATTTT. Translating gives CSATDYRESEDTQYF.

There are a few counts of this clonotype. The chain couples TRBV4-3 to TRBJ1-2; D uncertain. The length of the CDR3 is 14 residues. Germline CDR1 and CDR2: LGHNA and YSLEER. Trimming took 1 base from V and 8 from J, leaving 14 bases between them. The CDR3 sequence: CASSQAVGIGGYTF. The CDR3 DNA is TGCGCCAGCAGCCAAGCGGTGGGGATAGGAGGCTACACCTTC.

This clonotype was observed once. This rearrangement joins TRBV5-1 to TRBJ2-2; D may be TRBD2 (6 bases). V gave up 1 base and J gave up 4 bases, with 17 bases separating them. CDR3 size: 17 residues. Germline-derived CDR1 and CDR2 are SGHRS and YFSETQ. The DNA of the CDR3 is TGCGCCAGCAGCTTGCGGGCCGGGAGCGACGGCACCGGGGAGCTGTTTTTT. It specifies CASSLRAGSDGTGELFF.

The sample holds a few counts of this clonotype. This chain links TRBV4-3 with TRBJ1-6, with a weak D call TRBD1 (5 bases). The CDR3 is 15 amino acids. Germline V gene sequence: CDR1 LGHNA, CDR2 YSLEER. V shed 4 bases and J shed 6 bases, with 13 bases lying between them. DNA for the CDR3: TGCGCCAGCAGCCGACAGACCGGAGGTAATTCACCCCTCCACTTT. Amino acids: CASSRQTGGNSPLHF.

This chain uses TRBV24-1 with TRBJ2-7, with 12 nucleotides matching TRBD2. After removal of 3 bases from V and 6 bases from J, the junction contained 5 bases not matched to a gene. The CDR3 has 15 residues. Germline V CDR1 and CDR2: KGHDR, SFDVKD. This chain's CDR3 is CATSDTASGRAEQYF. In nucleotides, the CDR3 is TGTGCCACCAGTGATACCGCTAGCGGGAGGGCCGAGCAGTACTTC.